This T cell receptor (beta chain) was captured by sequencing in a study of T cells in localized non-small cell lung cancer. Study-wide results and caveats: It remains possible that heterogeneity exists, since only one tumor region was sequenced. Clonality peaked in uninvolved adjacent lung rather than tumor. Paired adjacent lung recovered a median roughly 50 of the top 100 tumor clones. A raised T cell density in blood coincided with lengthier overall survival.

Trimming took 6 bases from V and 6 from J; bases not matched to a gene: 9. CDR1 and CDR2 from the germline V gene are SGHRS and YFSETQ. The CDR3 has 13 amino acids. Sequencing was performed with immunoSEQ multiplex PCR; in TCRdb, only in-frame clones are kept and a portion is missing. This table has roughly 58,000 clones, 80% to 90% appearing once. Turning to this clone: Its specificity is unknown.

The receptor comes from a man aged 40-75 years with stage II lung adenocarcinoma. This chain connects TRBV5-1 to TRBJ2-7, with 7 bases fitting TRBD1. Specimen: PBMCs, collected before any cancer treatment. In DNA, the CDR3 is TGCGCCAGCAACCCGACAGGGAGCTCCGAGCAGTACTTC. It translates to CASNPTGSSEQYF.